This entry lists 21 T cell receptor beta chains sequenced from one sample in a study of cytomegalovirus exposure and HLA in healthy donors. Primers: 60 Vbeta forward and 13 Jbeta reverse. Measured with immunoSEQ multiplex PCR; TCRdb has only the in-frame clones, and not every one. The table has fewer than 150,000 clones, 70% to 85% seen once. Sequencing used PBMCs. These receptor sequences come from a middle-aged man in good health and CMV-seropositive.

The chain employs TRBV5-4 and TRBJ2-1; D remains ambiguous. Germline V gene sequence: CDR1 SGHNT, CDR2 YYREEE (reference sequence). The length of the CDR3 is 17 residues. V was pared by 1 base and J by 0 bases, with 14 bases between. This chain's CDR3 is CASSLLVGSSSYNEQFF. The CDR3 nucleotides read TGTGCCAGCAGCTTGCTGGTCGGGTCTAGCTCCTACAATGAGCAGTTCTTC.

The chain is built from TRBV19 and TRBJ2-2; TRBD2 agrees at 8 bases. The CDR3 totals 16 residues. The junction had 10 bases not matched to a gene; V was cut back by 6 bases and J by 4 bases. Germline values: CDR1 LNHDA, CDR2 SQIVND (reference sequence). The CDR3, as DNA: TGTGCCAGTAGGGATCCGGGGGGGACGCGCACCGGGGAGCTGTTTTTT. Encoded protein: CASRDPGGTRTGELFF.

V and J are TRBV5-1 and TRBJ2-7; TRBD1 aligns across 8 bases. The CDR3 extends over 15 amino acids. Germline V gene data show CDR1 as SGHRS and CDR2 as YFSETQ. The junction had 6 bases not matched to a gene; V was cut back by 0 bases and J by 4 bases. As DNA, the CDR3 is TGCGCCAGCAGCTTGGCCCGGACAGGGTATTACGAGCAGTACTTC. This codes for CASSLARTGYYEQYF. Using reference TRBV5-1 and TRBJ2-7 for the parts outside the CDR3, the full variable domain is KAGVTQTPRYLIKTRGQQVTLSCSPISGHRSVSWYQQTPGQGLQFLFEYFSETQRNKGNFPGRFSGRQFSNSRSEMNVSTLELGDSALYLCASSLARTGYYEQYFGPGTRLTVT.

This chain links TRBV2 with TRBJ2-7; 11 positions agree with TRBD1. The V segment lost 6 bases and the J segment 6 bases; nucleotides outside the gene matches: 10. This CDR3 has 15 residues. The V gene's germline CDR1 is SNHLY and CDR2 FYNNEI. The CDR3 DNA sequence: TGTGCCAGCAGGGAATCCGGGACAGGGGGTCGCGAGCAGTACTTC. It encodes CASRESGTGGREQYF.

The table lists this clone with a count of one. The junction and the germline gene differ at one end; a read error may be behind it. CDR3 nucleotide sequence: TGTGCCAGCAGTGACCTCGGGCAGGGTTGGAATTTT. Its translation: CASSDLGQGWNF. The V call is TRBV6-1, the J call TRBJ1-3, with D tentatively TRBD1 (5 bases). The germline V gene encodes CDR1 MNHNS and CDR2 SASEGT. The CDR3 covers 12 residues.

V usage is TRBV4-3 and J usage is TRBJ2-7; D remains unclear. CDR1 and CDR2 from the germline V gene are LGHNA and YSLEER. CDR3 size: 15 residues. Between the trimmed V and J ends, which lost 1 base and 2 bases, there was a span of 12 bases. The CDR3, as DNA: TGCGCCAGCAGCCAAGTTAAAAACAGAGCCTACGAGCAGTACTTC. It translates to CASSQVKNRAYEQYF.

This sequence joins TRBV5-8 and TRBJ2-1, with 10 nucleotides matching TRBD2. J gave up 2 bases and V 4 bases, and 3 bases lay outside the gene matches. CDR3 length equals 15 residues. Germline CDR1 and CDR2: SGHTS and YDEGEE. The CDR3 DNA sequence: TGTGCCAGCAGCAAGGGACTAGCGACCTACAATGAGCAGTTCTTC. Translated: CASSKGLATYNEQFF.

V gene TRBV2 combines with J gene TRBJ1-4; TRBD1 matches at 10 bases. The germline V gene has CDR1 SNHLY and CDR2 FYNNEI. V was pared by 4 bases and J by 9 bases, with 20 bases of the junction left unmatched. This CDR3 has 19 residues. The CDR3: CASSGWLRDRGLLGKKLFF. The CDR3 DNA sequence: TGTGCCAGCAGTGGCTGGCTGAGGGACAGGGGTCTACTGGGTAAAAAACTGTTTTTT.

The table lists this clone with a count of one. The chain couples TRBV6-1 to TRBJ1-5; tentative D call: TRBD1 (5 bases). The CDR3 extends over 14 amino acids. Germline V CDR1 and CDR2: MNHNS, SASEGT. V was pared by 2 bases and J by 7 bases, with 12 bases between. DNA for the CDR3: TGTGCCAGCAGTGAATGGCGCGGGGACCAGCCCCAGCATTTT. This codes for CASSEWRGDQPQHF.

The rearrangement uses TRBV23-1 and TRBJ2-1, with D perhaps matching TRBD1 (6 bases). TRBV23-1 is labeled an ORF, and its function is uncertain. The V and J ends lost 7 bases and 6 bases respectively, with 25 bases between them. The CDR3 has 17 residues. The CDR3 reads CASTQGRPPLPSNEQFF. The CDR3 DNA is TGCGCCAGCACTCAGGGGCGCCCGCCCTTACCTTCCAATGAGCAGTTCTTC.

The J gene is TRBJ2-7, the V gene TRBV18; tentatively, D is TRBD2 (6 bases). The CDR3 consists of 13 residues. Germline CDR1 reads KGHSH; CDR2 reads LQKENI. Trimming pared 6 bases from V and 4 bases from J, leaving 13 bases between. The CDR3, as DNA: TGTGCCAGCTCCCGGGACGGGGGATACGAGCAGTACTTC. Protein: CASSRDGGYEQYF.

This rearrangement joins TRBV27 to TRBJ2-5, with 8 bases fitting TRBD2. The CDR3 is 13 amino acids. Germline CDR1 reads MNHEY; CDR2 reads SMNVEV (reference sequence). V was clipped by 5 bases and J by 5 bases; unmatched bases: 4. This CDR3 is CASSQTGGETQYF. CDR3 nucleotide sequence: TGTGCCAGCAGTCAAACGGGGGGGGAGACCCAGTACTTC.

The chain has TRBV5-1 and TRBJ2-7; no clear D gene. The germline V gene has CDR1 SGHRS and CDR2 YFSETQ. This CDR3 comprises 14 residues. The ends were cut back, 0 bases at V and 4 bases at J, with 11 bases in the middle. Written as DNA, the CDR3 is TGCGCCAGCAGCTTGGCGGGTACATCATACGAGCAGTACTTC. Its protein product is CASSLAGTSYEQYF.

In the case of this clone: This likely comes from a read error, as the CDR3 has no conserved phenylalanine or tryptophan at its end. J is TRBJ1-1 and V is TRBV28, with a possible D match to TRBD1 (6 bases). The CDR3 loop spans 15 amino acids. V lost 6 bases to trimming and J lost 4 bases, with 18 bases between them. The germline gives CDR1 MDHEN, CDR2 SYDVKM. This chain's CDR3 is CASSLRGYARTEAFS. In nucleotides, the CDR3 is TGTGCCAGCAGCCTAAGGGGGTACGCTCGCACTGAAGCTTTCTCT.

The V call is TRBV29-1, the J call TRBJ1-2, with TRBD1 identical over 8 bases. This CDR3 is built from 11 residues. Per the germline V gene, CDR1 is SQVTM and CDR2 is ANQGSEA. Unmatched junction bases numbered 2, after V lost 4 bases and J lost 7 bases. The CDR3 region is CSVVDRGGYTF. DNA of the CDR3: TGCAGCGTTGTAGACAGGGGTGGCTACACCTTC.

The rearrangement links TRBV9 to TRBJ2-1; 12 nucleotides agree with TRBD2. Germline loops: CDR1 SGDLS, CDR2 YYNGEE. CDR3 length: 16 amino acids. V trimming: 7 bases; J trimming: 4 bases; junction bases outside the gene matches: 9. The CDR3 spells CASSFSGTSGYNEQFF. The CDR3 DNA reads TGTGCCAGCTCCTTTTCCGGGACTAGCGGGTACAATGAGCAGTTCTTC.

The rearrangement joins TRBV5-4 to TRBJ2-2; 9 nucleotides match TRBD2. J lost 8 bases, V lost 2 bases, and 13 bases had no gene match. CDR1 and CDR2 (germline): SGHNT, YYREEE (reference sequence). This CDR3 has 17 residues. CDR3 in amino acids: CASSLGGRAAGGGELFF. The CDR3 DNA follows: TGTGCCAGCAGCTTAGGCGGGAGGGCCGCAGGAGGAGGGGAGCTGTTTTTT.

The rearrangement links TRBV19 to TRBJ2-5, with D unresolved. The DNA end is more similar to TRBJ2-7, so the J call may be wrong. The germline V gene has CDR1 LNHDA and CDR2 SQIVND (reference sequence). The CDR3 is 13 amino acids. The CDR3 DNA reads TGTGCCAGTAGTATAGACCTCGGGTACGAGCAGTACTTC. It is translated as CASSIDLGYEQYF.

CDR3 DNA sequence: TGTGCCTGGAGAGCGGGGACTGGACTGGGAAATGAGCAGTTCTTC. It codes for CAWRAGTGLGNEQFF. The chain joins TRBV30 to TRBJ2-1, with 7 positions matching TRBD2. Germline values: CDR1 GTSNPN, CDR2 SVGIG (reference sequence). The CDR3 spans 15 residues. The trim removed 3 bases at V and 7 bases at J, leaving 12 bases unmatched.

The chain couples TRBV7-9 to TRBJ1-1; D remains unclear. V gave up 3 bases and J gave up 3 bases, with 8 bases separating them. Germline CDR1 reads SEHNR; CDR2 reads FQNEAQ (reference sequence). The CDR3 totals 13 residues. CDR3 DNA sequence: TGTGCCAGCAGCTTCTCCGAGGACACTGAAGCTTTCTTT. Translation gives CASSFSEDTEAFF.

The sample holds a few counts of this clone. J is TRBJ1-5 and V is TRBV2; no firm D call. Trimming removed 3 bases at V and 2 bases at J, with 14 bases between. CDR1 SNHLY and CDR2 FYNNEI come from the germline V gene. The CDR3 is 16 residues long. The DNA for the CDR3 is TGTGCCAGCAGTGATAGGAGGGTCGGAGGCAATCAGCCCCAGCATTTT. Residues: CASSDRRVGGNQPQHF.